These T cell receptor beta chains were read from a single sample in a study of response to subunit inactivated influenza vaccine. TCRdb reprocessed the RT-PCR reads with MiXCR, giving one entry per CDR3 protein. This table has hundreds of thousands of distinct CDR3 sequences, around 13% appearing once. Source: PBMCs from blood, taken 14 to 15 days before vaccination. The receptors were gathered from a man in his fifties who received an inactivated influenza vaccine. Each CDR3 is given with its conserved first and last residue. The D gene is left open where the match is weak. Some rows have no size entry. The others give once, few or many, or a class for an expanded clone.

J: TRBJ2-7
V: TRBV2
size: few
D: .
CDR3: CASSVLGDEQYF
DNA: TGTGCCAGCAGTGTACTAGGGGACGAGCAGTACTTC

J: TRBJ2-2
V: TRBV20-1
size: .
D: TRBD2
CDR3: CSANRGLAGGELFF
DNA: TGCAGTGCTAATCGGGGACTAGCCGGCGGGGAGCTGTTTTTT

J: TRBJ1-5
V: TRBV12-3/TRBV12-4
size: .
D: .
CDR3: CASSPGRYHSIQPQHF
DNA: TGTGCCAGCAGCCCGGGTCGCTATCATAGCATTCAGCCCCAGCATTTT

J: TRBJ2-2
V: TRBV7-2
size: many
D: .
CDR3: CASSSLTRSGELFF
DNA: TGTGCCAGCAGCTCCCTGACTAGGTCCGGGGAGCTGTTTTTT

J: TRBJ1-1
V: TRBV12-3/TRBV12-4
size: few
D: TRBD1
CDR3: CASSPGGIWITF
DNA: TGTGCCAGCAGTCCAGGGGGAATATGGATTACCTTT

J: TRBJ2-7
V: TRBV12-3/TRBV12-4
size: many
D: .
CDR3: CASSRKYEQYF
DNA: TGTGCCAGCAGCAGGAAATACGAGCAGTACTTC

J: TRBJ2-5
V: TRBV11-2
size: .
D: .
CDR3: CASSSEAETQYF
DNA: TGTGCCAGCAGCTCAGAAGCGGAGACCCAGTACTTC

J: TRBJ2-5
V: TRBV28
size: .
D: .
CDR3: CASSLNGWPQYF
DNA: TGTGCCAGCAGTTTAAATGGATGGCCCCAGTACTTC

J: TRBJ2-1
V: TRBV6-2/TRBV6-3
size: many
D: TRBD1
CDR3: CASSYSPGQATNNEQFF
DNA: TGTGCCAGCAGTTACTCACCTGGACAGGCCACCAACAATGAGCAGTTCTTC

J: TRBJ1-5
V: TRBV6-6
size: .
D: .
CDR3: CASSRPNNQPQHF
DNA: TGTGCCAGCAGTCGACCGAACAATCAGCCCCAGCATTTT

J: TRBJ2-2
V: TRBV14
size: few
D: .
CDR3: CASSQGRTTGELFF
DNA: TGTGCCAGCAGCCAGGGCCGAACCACCGGGGAGCTGTTTTTT

J: TRBJ2-7
V: TRBV14
size: .
D: .
CDR3: CASSQGPRVYEQYF
DNA: TGTGCCAGCAGCCAAGGGCCCAGGGTCTACGAGCAGTACTTC

J: TRBJ2-1
V: TRBV6-5
size: few
D: .
CDR3: CASSSFYEQFF
DNA: TGTGCCAGCAGTTCCTTTTATGAGCAGTTCTTC

J: TRBJ2-3
V: TRBV20-1
size: .
D: .
CDR3: CSAYPPPGDSTDTQYF
DNA: TGCAGTGCTTACCCCCCTCCAGGGGATAGCACAGATACGCAGTATTTT

J: TRBJ2-5
V: TRBV5-1
size: .
D: .
CDR3: CASSLGFWANQETQYF
DNA: TGCGCCAGCAGCTTGGGTTTCTGGGCGAATCAAGAGACCCAGTACTTC

J: TRBJ2-6
V: TRBV28
size: few
D: TRBD1
CDR3: CASSLGLWGTGIISGANVLTF
DNA: TGTGCCAGCAGTTTAGGGCTGTGGGGGACAGGAATTATCTCTGGGGCCAACGTCCTGACTTTC

J: TRBJ2-1
V: TRBV7-8
size: many
D: .
CDR3: CASSFYGRTTNNEQFF
DNA: TGTGCCAGCAGCTTCTACGGGCGGACTACCAACAATGAGCAGTTCTTC

J: TRBJ2-3
V: TRBV11-2
size: few
D: .
CDR3: CASSSSGVQDTQYF
DNA: TGTGCCAGCAGTTCGTCAGGGGTGCAAGATACGCAGTATTTT

J: TRBJ2-3
V: TRBV24-1
size: .
D: .
CDR3: CATSGWRGTQYF
DNA: TGTGCCACCAGTGGGTGGAGAGGTACGCAGTATTTT

J: TRBJ2-3
V: TRBV4-3
size: few
D: TRBD2
CDR3: CASSQDVVASGTDTQYF
DNA: TGCGCCAGCAGCCAAGATGTAGTCGCTAGCGGAACAGATACGCAGTATTTT

J: TRBJ2-5
V: TRBV5-4
size: .
D: .
CDR3: CASSLGEGETQYF
DNA: TGTGCCAGCAGCTTGGGCGAGGGAGAGACCCAGTACTTC

J: TRBJ2-7
V: TRBV7-2
size: .
D: TRBD2
CDR3: CASSMGLAGPSSYEQYF
DNA: TGTGCCAGCAGCATGGGACTAGCGGGACCAAGCTCCTACGAGCAGTACTTC

J: TRBJ1-1
V: TRBV7-2
size: many
D: .
CDR3: CASSLGLAEAFF
DNA: TGTGCCAGCAGCTTAGGGCTGGCTGAAGCTTTCTTT

J: TRBJ2-1
V: TRBV6-1
size: few
D: TRBD1
CDR3: CASSFYRGPYNEQFF
DNA: TGTGCCAGCAGCTTCTACAGGGGCCCCTACAATGAGCAGTTCTTC

J: TRBJ2-1
V: TRBV20-1
size: few
D: .
CDR3: CSARDLLGRSSYNEQFF
DNA: TGCAGTGCTAGAGATCTCCTGGGACGGAGCTCCTACAATGAGCAGTTCTTC